The 6 T cell receptor beta chains in this list originate from one sample, sequenced in a study of human T cells and chemical hapten exposure. In TCRdb, the RACE reads were re-called with MiXCR into one record per CDR3 protein. The profile shows around 360,000 distinct CDR3 sequences, about 6% of them singletons. Time point specified: patch test 2, 6 weeks after DPC sensitization. Treatment given: therapeutic diphenylcyclopropenone sensitization with weekly scalp DPC. Here the sequenced sample was whole blood, taken in connection with sensitization to the hapten diphenylcyclopropenone (DPC). The receptors were sampled from a woman between 18 and 29 years old with alopecia areata. Some clones in this sample may be carry-over from other donors' samples.

This clonotype was seen only a few times. The chain is built from TRBV7-9 and TRBJ2-1; D is unresolved. The CDR3 spans 15 residues. The germline gives CDR1 SEHNR, CDR2 FQNEAQ (reference sequence). Trimming removed 5 bases from V and 2 bases from J, with 13 bases in between. CDR3 nucleotide sequence: TGTGCCAGCAGCCACCTAGTAATCGCCTACAATGAGCAGTTCTTC. Translation gives CASSHLVIAYNEQFF.

The chain carries TRBV28 and TRBJ1-2; 9 positions agree with TRBD1. The V and J ends lost 4 bases and 7 bases, in that order; junction bases with no gene match: 4. This CDR3 region has 13 residues. CDR1 is MDHEN, CDR2 SYDVKM, per germline. The CDR3 DNA sequence: TGTGCCAGCAGTTCACAGGGGGCTAGTGGCTACACCTTC. This encodes CASSSQGASGYTF.

The rearrangement links TRBV7-9 to TRBJ1-2; D is ambiguous. CDR3 size: 13 residues. Germline V lookup: CDR1 SEHNR, CDR2 FQNEAQ (reference sequence). Trimming removed 1 base at V and 8 bases at J, with 11 bases between. CDR3 sequence reads: CASSLDAGRGYTF. DNA of the CDR3: TGTGCCAGCAGCTTAGATGCAGGTCGCGGCTACACCTTC.

The sample holds many counts of this clonotype. This chain uses TRBV2 with TRBJ2-3, with TRBD1 matching 9 bases. The germline CDR1 and CDR2 sequences are SNHLY and FYNNEI. This CDR3 is built from 15 residues. Trimming took 4 bases from V and 3 from J; bases not matched to a gene: 5. CDR3 nucleotide sequence: TGTGCCAGCAGTGGCGGGACAGGGAGTACAGATACGCAGTATTTT. Protein sequence: CASSGGTGSTDTQYF.

This clonotype was seen repeatedly, ten times or more. The chain recombines TRBV7-2 with TRBJ1-2; D possibly corresponds to TRBD1 (6 bases). This CDR3 has 16 amino acids. Germline CDR1 reads SGHTA; CDR2 reads FQGNSA. V lost 5 bases and J lost 4, with 20 bases in between. The CDR3 bases are TGTGCCAGCAGCCCAAGCCGGGACACCGTATTCTATGGCTACACCTTC. Translating it yields CASSPSRDTVFYGYTF.

This clonotype came up many times. The chain is built from TRBV6-2 or TRBV6-3 and TRBJ1-1; no clear D. This CDR3 has 14 amino acids. Germline V gene lookup returns CDR1 MNHEY and CDR2 SVGEGT. Trimming shortened V by 8 bases and J by 1 base, and 14 bases separated the two germline ends. CDR3 protein: CASAPTATNTEAFF. The DNA of the CDR3 is TGTGCCAGCGCCCCAACAGCCACGAACACTGAAGCTTTCTTT.